Listed below are T cell receptor beta chains from one sample, sequenced in a study of identical twins. TCRdb reanalysed the 5' RACE reads using MiXCR and keeps one entry per CDR3 protein. Among around 500,000 distinct CDR3 sequences listed, 13% to 15% were seen once. These records were also assigned to another study, of yellow fever vaccine responses in identical twins.

Sequencing was performed on CD4+ T cells sorted from blood. The receptors derive from a woman aged 18-35 years in good health. CDR3s include the opening cysteine and the closing phenylalanine or tryptophan. The D gene is left open where the match is weak. The size field is filled for only some rows; it gives once, few, many or a size class.

>TRBJ2-4|.|few|TRBV3-1
CASSQDWADWTNIQYF
TGTGCCAGCAGCCAAGATTGGGCAGATTGGACAAACATTCAGTACTTC
>TRBJ2-1|.|.|TRBV7-3
CASSLSLGSYNEQFF
TGTGCCAGCAGCTTGTCTTTAGGCTCCTACAATGAGCAGTTCTTC
>TRBJ2-7|.|.|TRBV10-3
CATGALEQYF
TGTGCCACAGGGGCGCTCGAGCAGTACTTC
>TRBJ2-2|.|few|TRBV6-5
CAARVETGELFF
TGTGCAGCCAGGGTCGAAACCGGGGAGCTGTTTTTT
>TRBJ2-3|.|.|TRBV14
CASSQEDRSSTDTQYF
TGTGCCAGCAGCCAAGAGGACAGATCTAGCACAGATACGCAGTATTTT
>TRBJ2-1|.|.|TRBV3-1
CASSQDRGAGRFF
TGTGCCAGCAGCCAAGATCGGGGGGCCGGACGGTTCTTC
>TRBJ2-5|.|.|TRBV15
CATTRDIQETQYF
TGTGCCACCACTCGGGACATCCAAGAGACCCAGTACTTC
>TRBJ2-2|TRBD2|few|TRBV12-3/TRBV12-4
CASSSSGRARTNTGELFF
TGTGCCAGCAGCTCTAGCGGGAGGGCCCGTACAAACACCGGGGAGCTGTTTTTT
>TRBJ2-3|TRBD1|.|TRBV29-1
CSVAQGDDTQYF
TGCAGCGTAGCCCAGGGGGATGATACGCAGTATTTT
>TRBJ1-1|.|few|TRBV5-1
CASRAGAKMNTEAFF
TGCGCCAGCAGGGCGGGGGCGAAGATGAACACTGAAGCTTTCTTT
>TRBJ2-7|TRBD2|few|TRBV27
CASSLEVGRTYEQYF
TGTGCCAGCAGTTTGGAAGTCGGGAGGACCTACGAGCAGTACTTC
>TRBJ2-3|.|many|TRBV12-3/TRBV12-4
CASSPRLWRKDTQYF
TGTGCCAGCAGTCCCCGACTATGGCGGAAAGATACGCAGTATTTT
>TRBJ2-4|.|.|TRBV2
CASSAIGLENIQYF
TGTGCCAGCAGTGCAATTGGGCTGGAAAACATTCAGTACTTC
>TRBJ2-3|.|.|TRBV4-3
CASSQVDVKSSTDTQYF
TGCGCCAGCAGCCAAGTTGACGTCAAATCTAGCACAGATACGCAGTATTTT
>TRBJ2-3|.|many|TRBV4-3
CASSQESRDTDTQYF
TGCGCCAGCAGCCAAGAATCGAGGGATACAGATACGCAGTATTTT
>TRBJ2-1|.|.|TRBV28
CASRTSAGLEQFF
TGTGCCAGCAGGACATCCGCTGGACTAGAGCAGTTCTTC
>TRBJ2-1|TRBD2|.|TRBV2
CAARRASGDNEQFF
TGTGCAGCCCGGAGGGCTAGCGGAGACAATGAGCAGTTCTTC
>TRBJ2-7|TRBD1|.|TRBV12-3/TRBV12-4
CASSLLGTGGNYEQYF
TGTGCCAGCAGTCTACTAGGGACAGGGGGTAACTACGAGCAGTACTTC
>TRBJ2-7|TRBD2|.|TRBV7-8
CASSLGLAGGQPYEQYF
TGTGCCAGCAGCTTGGGACTAGCGGGGGGGCAACCCTACGAGCAGTACTTC
>TRBJ2-7|.|.|TRBV6-2/TRBV6-3
CASSTGPGYYEQYF
TGTGCCAGCAGTACCGGGCCGGGATACTACGAGCAGTACTTC
>TRBJ2-1|.|many|TRBV14
CASSQVQQLRPNEQFF
TGTGCCAGCAGCCAAGTACAGCAGCTTCGACCCAATGAGCAGTTCTTC
>TRBJ2-2|TRBD1|.|TRBV2
CASSEGGDRGRLNTGELFF
TGTGCCAGCAGTGAAGGTGGGGACAGGGGCCGCCTGAACACCGGGGAGCTGTTTTTT
>TRBJ2-6|.|.|TRBV15
CATRTSGANVLTF
TGTGCCACCAGGACTTCTGGGGCCAACGTCCTGACTTTC
>TRBJ2-3|.|many|TRBV6-2/TRBV6-3
CASSYSEIATQYF
TGTGCCAGCAGTTACTCGGAGATAGCTACGCAGTATTTT
>TRBJ2-3|TRBD2|.|TRBV2
CASTDKGLSSTQYF
TGTGCCAGCACCGACAAGGGACTATCGAGTACGCAGTATTTT
>TRBJ1-1|.|few|TRBV3-1
CASSQDRLGGTEAFF
TGTGCCAGCAGCCAAGATCGCCTCGGAGGGACTGAAGCTTTCTTT
>TRBJ2-3|TRBD1|many|TRBV20-1
CSAQSDRDTDTQYF
TGCAGTGCGCAATCAGACAGGGACACAGATACGCAGTATTTT
>TRBJ2-7|.|.|TRBV6-1
CASRPGHMPYEQYF
TGTGCCAGCAGACCGGGACATATGCCCTACGAGCAGTACTTC
>TRBJ2-3|TRBD2|few|TRBV7-9
CASSRTSPSTSDTQYF
TGTGCCAGCAGCCGGACGAGCCCCTCGACTAGCGATACGCAGTATTTT
>TRBJ2-7|.|.|TRBV7-2
CASSLVGTDTYEQYF
TGTGCCAGCAGCTTAGTAGGGACGGATACCTACGAGCAGTACTTC
>TRBJ1-1|.|.|TRBV5-1
CASSLAGLDEAFF
TGCGCCAGCAGCTTGGCCGGACTGGATGAAGCTTTCTTT
>TRBJ2-3|.|.|TRBV7-8
CASSLGRAKGDTQYF
TGTGCCAGCAGCTTAGGCAGGGCAAAGGGGGATACGCAGTATTTT
>TRBJ2-1|TRBD2|few|TRBV6-1
CASSQLAATYNEQFF
TGTGCCAGCAGCCAACTAGCGGCAACCTACAATGAGCAGTTCTTC
>TRBJ1-2|TRBD1|many|TRBV29-1
CSVAVGGGSGYTF
TGCAGCGTTGCAGTAGGAGGGGGCTCTGGCTACACCTTC
>TRBJ2-4|TRBD2|few|TRBV2
CASSEAYRGLLAKNIQYF
TGTGCCAGCAGTGAAGCGTATAGGGGACTACTAGCCAAAAACATTCAGTACTTC
>TRBJ1-1|.|.|TRBV4-1
CASKTGQNTEAFF
TGCGCCTCAAAAACGGGCCAGAACACTGAAGCTTTCTTT
>TRBJ2-1|.|few|TRBV11-3
CASSIASGAGEQFF
TGTGCCAGCAGTATAGCCTCGGGGGCCGGTGAGCAGTTCTTC
>TRBJ2-7|.|.|TRBV20-1
CSAPPASLSSYEQYF
TGCAGTGCTCCCCCCGCGTCCCTGAGCTCCTACGAGCAGTACTTC
>TRBJ2-1|TRBD2|once|TRBV20-1
CGPRGARDEQFF
TGCGGCCCGCGGGGGGCCAGGGATGAGCAGTTCTTC
>TRBJ2-2|.|.|TRBV28
CASSLIRSGPGELFF
TGTGCCAGCAGTTTAATCCGCTCCGGGCCCGGGGAGCTGTTTTTT
>TRBJ2-1|TRBD2|.|TRBV27
CASSLREVYNEQFF
TGTGCCAGCAGTCTCCGGGAGGTTTACAATGAGCAGTTCTTC
>TRBJ1-1|.|.|TRBV20-1
CSATGGNTEAFF
TGCAGTGCTACGGGCGGTAACACTGAAGCTTTCTTT
>TRBJ2-3|TRBD2|many|TRBV5-1
CASSSTAGGSTDTQYF
TGCGCCAGCAGCTCTACAGCGGGGGGGAGCACAGATACGCAGTATTTT
>TRBJ2-7|TRBD1|many|TRBV10-3
CAISGPDRSSYEQYF
TGTGCCATCAGTGGGCCGGACAGGAGCTCCTACGAGCAGTACTTC
>TRBJ2-3|TRBD2|few|TRBV28
CASSSPGTRVADTQYF
TGTGCCAGCAGTTCCCCCGGGACTAGGGTGGCAGATACGCAGTATTTT
>TRBJ2-7|TRBD2|few|TRBV10-2
CASSGLAGYEQYF
TGCGCCAGCAGTGGACTAGCGGGGTACGAGCAGTACTTC
>TRBJ2-7|.|.|TRBV9
CASSVDPVGTYEQYF
TGTGCCAGCAGCGTAGATCCAGTAGGGACCTACGAGCAGTACTTC
>TRBJ2-7|.|.|TRBV20-1
CSAPKILLDEQYF
TGCAGTGCTCCTAAAATACTCCTCGACGAGCAGTACTTC
>TRBJ2-7|.|.|TRBV7-8
CASSLIEEYEQYF
TGTGCCAGCAGCTTAATAGAGGAGTACGAGCAGTACTTC
>TRBJ1-4|.|.|TRBV4-1
CASSATYDGVEKLFF
TGCGCCAGCAGCGCGACTTATGACGGAGTCGAAAAACTGTTTTTT
>TRBJ2-1|TRBD1|.|TRBV12-5
CASGPGTGGTYNEQFF
TGTGCTAGTGGTCCCGGGACAGGGGGAACCTACAATGAGCAGTTCTTC
>TRBJ2-3|.|few|TRBV5-1
CASSFQSLSTDTQYF
TGCGCCAGCAGCTTCCAGTCACTAAGCACAGATACGCAGTATTTT
>TRBJ2-7|TRBD2|.|TRBV11-2
CASSRSGTSGANEYEQYF
TGTGCCAGCAGCCGTTCCGGGACTAGCGGGGCCAATGAGTACGAGCAGTACTTC
>TRBJ2-1|TRBD2|.|TRBV2
CASRIGLAYYEQFF
TGTGCCAGCAGGATTGGACTAGCGTACTATGAGCAGTTCTTC
>TRBJ2-3|.|.|TRBV10-3
CAISESGGETQYF
TGTGCCATCAGTGAGTCAGGGGGGGAGACGCAGTATTTT
>TRBJ2-1|.|.|TRBV4-3
CASSRTGLTTYNEQFF
TGCGCCAGCAGCCGAACAGGACTAACCACCTACAATGAGCAGTTCTTC